This T cell receptor (beta chain) was sequenced during a study of molecular identifiers for immune sequencing clone quantification. The authors sorted naive CD8 T cells as CD8+CD4-CCR7+CD45RA+. A single record per CDR3 protein comes from TCRdb applying MiXCR to the PCR reads. This sample carries about 300,000 distinct CDR3 sequences, over 20% of them seen once, and the ten largest clones take approximately 0.8%. This clonotype was seen ten or more times. Its antigen is undetermined. After removal of 2 bases from V and 3 bases from J, the junction contained 6 bases not matched to a gene. The germline V gene encodes CDR1 LNHNV and CDR2 YYDKDF (reference sequence). The CDR3 runs 15 residues. Study results and limitations: About a million naive cells reportedly did not prevent detection of spiked Jurkat TCR RNA from one cell.

The sample taken for sequencing was naive CD8+ T cells from blood, with Jurkat cell RNA spiked in. Subset meaning: FACS-sorted CD8+CD4-CCR7+CD45RA+ naive T cells. This TCR was recovered from a human donor in good health. Some libraries in this study had Jurkat cell RNA spiked in. This chain links TRBV15 with TRBJ2-7, with TRBD1 matching over 8 bases. This CDR3 is CATSRSMDRDYEQYF. CDR3 DNA sequence: TGTGCCACCAGCAGATCCATGGACAGGGACTACGAGCAGTACTTC.